The clone carrying this T cell receptor beta chain was recorded only once. Its antigen is not identified. The data were taken from a study of cytomegalovirus exposure and HLA in healthy donors. Regarding the study as a whole: In a later analysis, parvovirus B19, influenza, CMV and Epstein-Barr virus appeared linked to several top co-occurrence clusters.

The CDR3 extends over 16 amino acids. Germline assignment: CDR1 LNHDA and CDR2 SQIVND (reference sequence). The V end lost 2 bases, the J end lost 4 bases, and 15 bases lay between the germline ends. 13 Jbeta primers and 60 Vbeta primers were used for the PCR. Only in-frame clones appear in the TCRdb table, and some are missing; sequencing was by immunoSEQ multiplex PCR. The sample consists of about 100,000 clones, 60% to 80% of them appearing once. The chain has TRBV19 and TRBJ1-5; possibly TRBD1 for D (6 bases). The sequence was collected from a man aged 55 to 70 in good health and CMV-seropositive. The sequenced sample was PBMCs. CDR3 amino acids: CASSIPSGQLNQPQHF. The CDR3 coding sequence is TGTGCCAGTAGTATACCCTCGGGACAACTTAATCAGCCCCAGCATTTT.